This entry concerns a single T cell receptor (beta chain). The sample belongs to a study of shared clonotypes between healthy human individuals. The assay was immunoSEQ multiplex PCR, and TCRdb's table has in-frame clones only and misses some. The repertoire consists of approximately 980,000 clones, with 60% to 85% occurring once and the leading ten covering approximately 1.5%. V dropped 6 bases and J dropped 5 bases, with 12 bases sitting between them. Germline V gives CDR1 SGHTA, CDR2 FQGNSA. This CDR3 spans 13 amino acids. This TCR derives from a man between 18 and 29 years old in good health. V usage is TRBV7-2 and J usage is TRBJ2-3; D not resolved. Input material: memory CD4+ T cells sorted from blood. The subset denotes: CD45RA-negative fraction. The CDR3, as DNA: TGTGCCAGCAGTAGATCCGCTGGAGATACGCAGTATTTT. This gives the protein CASSRSAGDTQYF.